The rows below give T cell receptor beta chains drawn from one sample of a study of control samples from healthy donors and cancer patients. The protocol was immunoSEQ multiplex PCR, while the TCRdb copy is restricted to in-frame clones and leaves out a portion. The data contain 150,000 to 200,000 clones, 94% of them singletons. What was sequenced was blood. The receptors originated from a woman younger than 30 in good health. Each CDR3 is given with its conserved first and last residue.

CDR3,V,J
CASSFPAPGLASPYEQYF,TRBV7-3,TRBJ2-7
CASSLGRQKIPLNEKLFF,TRBV7-9,TRBJ1-4
CASSTTQGTNEKLFF,TRBV7-9,TRBJ1-4
CASSLHQGAGELFF,TRBV5-1,TRBJ2-2
CASIQGGRNTEAFF,TRBV19,TRBJ1-1
CASNDDYNEQFF,TRBV10-2,TRBJ2-1
CASSYTGEAFF,TRBV6-2/TRBV6-3,TRBJ1-1
CASSRLDSLSNQPQHF,TRBV5-8,TRBJ1-5
CAATPDRNTIQYF,TRBV10-3,TRBJ2-4
CASSPSGGDNSPLHF,TRBV5-5,TRBJ1-6
CASSGNTIYF,TRBV2,TRBJ1-3
CASSPLGDSTYNEQFF,TRBV28,TRBJ2-1
CASSWEGTGGVSF,TRBV11-2,TRBJ1-4
CAISESIRQGGDGYTF,TRBV10-3,TRBJ1-2
CASRLTGGAGETQYF,TRBV7-3,TRBJ2-5
CASSWGGAYEQYF,TRBV28,TRBJ2-7
CASSYSTGPSYEQYF,TRBV6-5,TRBJ2-7
CASSSGGQRGYGYTF,TRBV6-2/TRBV6-3,TRBJ1-2
CSVANRVNQPQHF,TRBV29-1,TRBJ1-5
CASSQDNRINSPLHF,TRBV4-1,TRBJ1-6
CASSHGTDNGYTF,TRBV3-1/TRBV3-2,TRBJ1-2
CATSSQPRPNTEAFF,TRBV15,TRBJ1-1
CASDVAASSYEQYF,TRBV6-5,TRBJ2-7
CASSLTERGGYNEQFF,TRBV11-2,TRBJ2-1
CASSRNTEAFF,TRBV11-3,TRBJ1-1
CASSENSYSNQPQHF,TRBV2,TRBJ1-5
CASSSGGEGTDTQYF,TRBV28,TRBJ2-3
CASSLIFGPRLSNTGELFF,TRBV7-9,TRBJ2-2
CASSLKRGLQPQHF,TRBV11-2,TRBJ1-5
CASSTGSGYGYTF,TRBV2,TRBJ1-2
CASREDRFDTEAFF,TRBV2,TRBJ1-1
CASSQRVRDFLNIPLWSGYTF,TRBV23-1,TRBJ1-2
CASSYTSGSSYEQYF,TRBV4-2,TRBJ2-7
CASGGGAVDRAFF,TRBV10-2,TRBJ1-1
CASTRGSVDSPLHF,TRBV19,TRBJ1-6
CASSVAGAGNNQPQHF,TRBV2,TRBJ1-5
CASSNVLGATFNNEQFF,TRBV28,TRBJ2-1
CASSSKETQYF,TRBV6-2/TRBV6-3,TRBJ2-5
CASSQVYPGTGYEQYF,TRBV4-3,TRBJ2-7
CASSDSGLVGNEQFF,TRBV6-4,TRBJ2-1